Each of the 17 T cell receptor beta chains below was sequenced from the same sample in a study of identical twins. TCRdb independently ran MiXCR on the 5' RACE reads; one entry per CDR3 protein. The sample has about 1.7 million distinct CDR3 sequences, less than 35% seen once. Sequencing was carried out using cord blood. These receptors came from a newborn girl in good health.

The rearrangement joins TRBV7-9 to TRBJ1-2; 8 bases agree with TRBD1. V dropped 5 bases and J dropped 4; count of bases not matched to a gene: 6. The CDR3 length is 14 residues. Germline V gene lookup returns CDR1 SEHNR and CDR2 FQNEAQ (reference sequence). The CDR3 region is CASSPTGAPYGYTF. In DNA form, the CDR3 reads TGTGCCAGCAGCCCGACAGGGGCTCCCTATGGCTACACCTTC.

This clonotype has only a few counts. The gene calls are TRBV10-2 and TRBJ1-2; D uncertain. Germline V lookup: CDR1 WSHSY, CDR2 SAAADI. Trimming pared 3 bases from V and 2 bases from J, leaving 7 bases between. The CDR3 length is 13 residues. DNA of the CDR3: TGCGCCAGCAGTGATAACGGGAACTATGGCTACACCTTC. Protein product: CASSDNGNYGYTF.

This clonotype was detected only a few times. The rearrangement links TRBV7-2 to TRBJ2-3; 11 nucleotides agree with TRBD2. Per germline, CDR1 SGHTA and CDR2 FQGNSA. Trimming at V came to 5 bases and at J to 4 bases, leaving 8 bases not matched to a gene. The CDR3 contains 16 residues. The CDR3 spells CASSITSGSPADTQYF. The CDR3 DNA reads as TGTGCCAGCAGCATAACTAGCGGGAGTCCCGCAGATACGCAGTATTTT.

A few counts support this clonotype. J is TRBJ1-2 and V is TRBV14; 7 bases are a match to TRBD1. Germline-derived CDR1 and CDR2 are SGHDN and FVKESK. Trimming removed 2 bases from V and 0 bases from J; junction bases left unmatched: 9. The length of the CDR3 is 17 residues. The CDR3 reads CASSQTDRRLSNYGYTF. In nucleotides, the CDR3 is TGTGCCAGCAGCCAAACGGACAGGAGGCTTTCTAACTATGGCTACACCTTC.

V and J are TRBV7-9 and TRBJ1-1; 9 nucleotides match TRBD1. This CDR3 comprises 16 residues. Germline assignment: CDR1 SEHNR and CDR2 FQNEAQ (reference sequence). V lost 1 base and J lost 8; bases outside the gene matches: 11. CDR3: CASSLVGTGWVEEAFF. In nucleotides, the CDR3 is TGTGCCAGCAGCTTAGTTGGGACAGGGTGGGTCGAAGAAGCTTTCTTT. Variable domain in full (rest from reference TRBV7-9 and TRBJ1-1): DTGVSQNPRHKITKRGQNVTFRCDPISEHNRLYWYRQTLGQGPEFLTYFQNEAQLEKSRLLSDRFSAERPKGSFSTLEIQRTEQGDSAMYLCASSLVGTGWVEEAFFGQGTRLTVV.

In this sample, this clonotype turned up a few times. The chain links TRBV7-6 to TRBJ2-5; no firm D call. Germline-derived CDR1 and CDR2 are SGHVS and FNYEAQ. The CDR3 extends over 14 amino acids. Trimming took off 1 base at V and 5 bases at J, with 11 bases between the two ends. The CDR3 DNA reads TGTGCCAGCAGCTTAGGGGGTAGTAGGGAGACCCAGTACTTC. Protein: CASSLGGSRETQYF.

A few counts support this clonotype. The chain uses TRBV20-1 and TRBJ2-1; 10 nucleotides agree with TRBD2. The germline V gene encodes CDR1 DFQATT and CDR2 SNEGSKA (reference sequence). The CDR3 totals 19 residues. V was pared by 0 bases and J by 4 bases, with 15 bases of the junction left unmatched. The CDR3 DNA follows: TGCAGTGCTAGAGATTGGGCTAGCGGGGGAACTGGGGTATACAATGAGCAGTTCTTC. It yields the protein CSARDWASGGTGVYNEQFF.

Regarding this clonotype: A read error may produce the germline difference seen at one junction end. The CDR3 DNA sequence: TGTGCCGGCAGTTACTCGGGAGGCTATGGCTACACCTTC. Its translation is CAGSYSGGYGYTF. This sequence joins TRBV6-2 or TRBV6-3 and TRBJ1-2; D not certain. Germline CDR1 reads MNHEY; CDR2 reads SVGEGT. CDR3 length: 13 amino acids.

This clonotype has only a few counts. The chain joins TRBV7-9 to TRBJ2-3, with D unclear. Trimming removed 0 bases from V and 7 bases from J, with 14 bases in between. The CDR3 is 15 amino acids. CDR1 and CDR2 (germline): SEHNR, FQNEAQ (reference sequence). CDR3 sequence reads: CASSLARRLLNTQYF. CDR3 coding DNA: TGTGCCAGCAGCTTAGCGCGAAGGCTTTTGAATACGCAGTATTTT.

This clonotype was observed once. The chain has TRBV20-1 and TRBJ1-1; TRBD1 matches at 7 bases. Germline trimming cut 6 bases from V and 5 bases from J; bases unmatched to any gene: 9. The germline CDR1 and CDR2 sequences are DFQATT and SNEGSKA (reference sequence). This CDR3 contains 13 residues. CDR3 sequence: CSAPREQGTEAFF. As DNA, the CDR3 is TGCAGTGCCCCTAGGGAACAGGGGACTGAAGCTTTCTTT.

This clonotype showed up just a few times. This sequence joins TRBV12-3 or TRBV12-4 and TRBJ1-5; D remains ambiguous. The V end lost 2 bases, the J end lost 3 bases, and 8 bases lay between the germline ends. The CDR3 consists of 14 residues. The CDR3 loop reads CASSLMYTNQPQHF. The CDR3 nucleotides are TGTGCCAGCAGTTTAATGTATACCAATCAGCCCCAGCATTTT.

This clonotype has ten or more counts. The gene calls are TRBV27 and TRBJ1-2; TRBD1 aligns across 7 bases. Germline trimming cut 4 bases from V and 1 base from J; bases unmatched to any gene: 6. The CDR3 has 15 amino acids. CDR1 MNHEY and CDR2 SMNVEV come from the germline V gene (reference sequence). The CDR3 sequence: CASSYRGRLNYGYTF. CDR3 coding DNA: TGTGCCAGCAGTTATAGGGGGCGCCTTAACTATGGCTACACCTTC.

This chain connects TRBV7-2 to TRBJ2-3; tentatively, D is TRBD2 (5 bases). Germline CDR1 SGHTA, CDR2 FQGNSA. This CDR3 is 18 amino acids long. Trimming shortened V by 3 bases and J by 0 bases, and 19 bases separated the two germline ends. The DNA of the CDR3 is TGTGCCAGCAGCTTCCCTTGGGGAAGCGGACTTAGCACAGATACGCAGTATTTT. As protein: CASSFPWGSGLSTDTQYF.

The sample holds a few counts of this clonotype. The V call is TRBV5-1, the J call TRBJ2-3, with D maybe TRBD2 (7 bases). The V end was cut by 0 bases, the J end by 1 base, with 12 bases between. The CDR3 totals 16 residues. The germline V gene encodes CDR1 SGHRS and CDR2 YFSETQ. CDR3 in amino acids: CASSLVAGARTDTQYF. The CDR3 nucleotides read TGCGCCAGCAGCTTGGTTGCGGGGGCCCGCACAGATACGCAGTATTTT.

CDR3 DNA: TGTGCCAGCAGTTACGGGATGGGATCCTACGAGCAGTACTTC. Translated, it gives CASSYGMGSYEQYF. The gene calls are TRBV6-2 or TRBV6-3 and TRBJ2-7; no clear D gene. Trimming took 2 bases from V and 1 from J, leaving 9 bases between them. The CDR3 sequence is 14 residues long. Germline assignment: CDR1 MNHEY and CDR2 SVGEGT.

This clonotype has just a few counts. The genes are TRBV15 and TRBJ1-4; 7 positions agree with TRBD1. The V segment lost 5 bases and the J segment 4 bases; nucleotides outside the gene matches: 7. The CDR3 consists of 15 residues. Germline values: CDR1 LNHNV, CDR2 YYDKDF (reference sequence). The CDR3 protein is CATSGSYRGNEKLFF. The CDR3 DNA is TGTGCCACCAGCGGAAGTTACAGGGGTAATGAAAAACTGTTTTTT.

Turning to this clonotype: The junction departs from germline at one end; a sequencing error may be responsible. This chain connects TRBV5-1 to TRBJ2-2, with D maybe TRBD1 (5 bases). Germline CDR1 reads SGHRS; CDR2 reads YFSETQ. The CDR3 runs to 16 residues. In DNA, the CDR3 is TGCGCCAGCAGCTTGAGGGGCCTATCGAACACCAGGGAGCTGTTTTTT. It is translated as CASSLRGLSNTRELFF.